The next 18 T cell receptor beta chains were all read from a single sample in a study of technical replicates of blood from several donors. Produced via immunoSEQ multiplex PCR; TCRdb's table is partial and in-frame only. The data show 65,000 to 85,000 clones, 96% seen once. The material sequenced was T cells isolated from PBMCs. These receptor sequences come from a human donor in good health.

The chain recombines TRBV9 with TRBJ1-4; 7 bases agree with TRBD1. Trimming cost V 0 bases and J 7 bases; bases outside gene matches: 9. Germline CDR1 and CDR2: SGDLS and YYNGEE. The CDR3 has 16 residues. CDR3 DNA sequence: TGTGCCAGCAGCGTAGAGGGTCAGGGGGTAGCTGAAAAACTGTTTTTT. This codes for CASSVEGQGVAEKLFF.

The chain combines TRBV5-6 with TRBJ1-3, with unresolved D. With 4 bases removed from V and 2 bases from J, the gap between germline ends came to 16 bases. Per the germline V gene, CDR1 is SGHDT and CDR2 is YYEEEE. This CDR3 is built from 16 residues. This CDR3 is CASSLGITKPGNTIYF. CDR3 coding DNA: TGTGCCAGCAGCCTCGGGATTACTAAGCCTGGAAACACCATATATTTT.

The chain employs TRBV2 and TRBJ1-5; D gene uncertain. The V and J ends lost 6 bases and 3 bases respectively, with 6 bases between them. The CDR3 is 12 residues long. The germline gives CDR1 SNHLY, CDR2 FYNNEI. CDR3 sequence (DNA): TGTGCCAGCAGCCTAGACAATCAGCCCCAGCATTTT. This gives the protein CASSLDNQPQHF.

The chain links TRBV4-2 to TRBJ1-1, with a possible D match to TRBD1 (5 bases). The V end was cut by 4 bases, the J end by 2 bases, with 14 bases between. Germline V lookup: CDR1 LGHNA, CDR2 YNFKEQ. The CDR3 length is 15 residues. The CDR3, as DNA: TGTGCCAGCAGCCTCCACACGGGGGGAAACACTGAAGCTTTCTTT. Its translation is CASSLHTGGNTEAFF.

In this sample, this clone turned up once. The chain carries TRBV27 and TRBJ1-5; no firm D call. V was shortened by 0 bases and J by 0 bases, with 6 bases between the two germline ends. CDR1 is MNHEY and CDR2 is SMNVEV in the germline V gene (reference sequence). The CDR3 consists of 15 residues. The CDR3: CASSLSVNSNQPQHF. CDR3 sequence (DNA): TGTGCCAGCAGTTTATCTGTTAATAGCAATCAGCCCCAGCATTTT.

The chain couples TRBV4-3 to TRBJ2-3; TRBD1 aligns across 8 bases. The CDR3 is made up of 15 amino acids. After removal of 1 base from V and 3 bases from J, the junction contained 3 bases not matched to a gene. Germline loops: CDR1 LGHNA, CDR2 YSLEER. The CDR3 here is CASSQGTGRTDTQYF. The CDR3 region has the DNA TGCGCCAGCAGCCAAGGGACAGGGCGAACAGATACGCAGTATTTT.

The chain is built from TRBV29-1 and TRBJ1-2; TRBD1 matches 9 bases. The V and J ends lost 3 bases and 4 bases, in that order; junction bases with no gene match: 9. This CDR3 is built from 15 residues. CDR1 and CDR2 from the germline V gene are SQVTM and ANQGSEA. CDR3 nucleotide sequence: TGCAGCGTTGATCAGGACAGGGGACCGGGCTATGGCTACACCTTC. It codes for CSVDQDRGPGYGYTF.

This sequence joins TRBV21-1 and TRBJ1-1. TRBV21-1 is deemed a pseudogene. This CDR3 is 15 amino acids long. This CDR3 is CASSKAKLLNTEAFF. Written as DNA, the CDR3 is TGTGCCAGCAGCAAAGCTAAGCTTTTGAACACTGAAGCTTTCTTT.

This clone was detected only once. This chain uses TRBV5-1 with TRBJ2-3; TRBD2 matches at 16 bases. The germline CDR1 and CDR2 sequences are SGHRS and YFSETQ. The CDR3 covers 17 residues. Losses at the gene ends were 4 bases for V and 4 bases for J; bases not matched to a gene: 6. The CDR3 reads CASSQGLAGGGPDTQYF. In nucleotides, the CDR3 is TGCGCCAGCAGCCAGGGACTAGCGGGAGGGGGCCCAGATACGCAGTATTTT.

The chain is built from TRBV25-1 and TRBJ2-2, with TRBD1 matching 8 bases. Looked up from germline, CDR1 is MGHDK and CDR2 is SYGVNS. This CDR3 has 15 amino acids. V dropped 5 bases and J dropped 1; count of bases not matched to a gene: 3. The CDR3 DNA is TGTGCCAGCAGTCCGGGGACAGGGAACACCGGGGAGCTGTTTTTT. It encodes CASSPGTGNTGELFF. The complete variable domain, with remaining parts taken from reference TRBV25-1 and TRBJ2-2, reads EADIYQTPRYLVIGTGKKITLECSQTMGHDKMYWYQQDPGMELHLIHYSYGVNSTEKGDLSSESTVSRIRTEHFPLTLESARPSHTSQYLCASSPGTGNTGELFFGEGSRLTVL.

This clone was seen only once. The J gene is TRBJ1-1, the V gene TRBV6-1; D unresolved. V was cut by 2 bases and J by 2 bases, with 9 bases left in between. The CDR3 covers 14 residues. CDR1 and CDR2 from the germline V gene are MNHNS and SASEGT. The CDR3 nucleotides read TGTGCCAGCAGTGAACCGGGTGAAAACACTGAAGCTTTCTTT. It codes for CASSEPGENTEAFF.

The rearrangement joins TRBV9 to TRBJ2-2; TRBD1 aligns across 7 bases. Germline trimming cut 0 bases from V and 3 bases from J; bases unmatched to any gene: 2. This CDR3 spans 15 amino acids. CDR1 is SGDLS, CDR2 YYNGEE, per germline. The CDR3, as DNA: TGTGCCAGCAGCGTAGGGGACAGCTACACCGGGGAGCTGTTTTTT. Translated: CASSVGDSYTGELFF.

The chain has TRBV27 and TRBJ1-2; D call uncertain. Germline values: CDR1 MNHEY, CDR2 SMNVEV (reference sequence). V was clipped by 2 bases and J by 5 bases, with 18 bases between them. The CDR3 consists of 16 residues. The CDR3 coding sequence is TGTGCCAGCAGTTTAGCAGGTCCCCTCCTCTTTTATGGCTACACCTTC. Translating gives CASSLAGPLLFYGYTF.

The V call is TRBV7-2, the J call TRBJ2-1, with TRBD2 identical over 9 bases. In germline, CDR1 is SGHTA, CDR2 FQGNSA. The junction had 4 bases not matched to a gene; V was cut back by 7 bases and J by 0 bases. The CDR3 extends over 15 amino acids. The CDR3 DNA reads TGTGCCAGCAAGAGCGGGGGGAGCTCCTACAATGAGCAGTTCTTC. It encodes CASKSGGSSYNEQFF.

The chain uses TRBV2 and TRBJ1-5; D may be TRBD1 (5 bases). Germline lookup yields CDR1 SNHLY and CDR2 FYNNEI. CDR3 length equals 13 residues. V shed 4 bases and J shed 3 bases, with 7 bases lying between them. CDR3 in amino acids: CASSGQPNQPQHF. In nucleotides, the CDR3 is TGTGCCAGCAGTGGACAGCCCAATCAGCCCCAGCATTTT. Full variable domain (remainder filled in from reference TRBV2 and TRBJ1-5): EPEVTQTPSHQVTQMGQEVILRCVPISNHLYFYWYRQILGQKVEFLVSFYNNEISEKSEIFDDQFSVERPDGSNFTLKIRSTKLEDSAMYFCASSGQPNQPQHFGDGTRLSIL.

The rearrangement links TRBV6-6 to TRBJ2-5; TRBD2 aligns across 8 bases. V trimming: 8 bases; J trimming: 4 bases; junction bases outside the gene matches: 6. Germline lookup yields CDR1 MNHNY and CDR2 SVGAGI (reference sequence). The CDR3 is 13 amino acids. The CDR3: CASRGGVRETQYF. CDR3 DNA: TGTGCCAGCCGGGGGGGGGTCCGAGAGACCCAGTACTTC.

The rearrangement uses TRBV6-5 and TRBJ1-2, with 7 bases aligning to TRBD1. The CDR3 contains 13 residues. Germline V gene lookup returns CDR1 MNHEY and CDR2 SVGAGI. With 1 base clipped from V and 8 bases from J, the junction kept 4 bases outside the gene matches. CDR3 DNA: TGTGCCAGCAGTTACTTACAGGGGCCCGGCTACACCTTC. It yields the protein CASSYLQGPGYTF.

This chain links TRBV28 with TRBJ2-7; TRBD1 aligns across 7 bases. CDR3 length: 14 residues. V lost 6 bases and J lost 2; bases outside the gene matches: 7. Germline CDR1 reads MDHEN; CDR2 reads SYDVKM. CDR3 DNA: TGTGCCAGCAGGGGTCAGGGACAGACCTACGAGCAGTACTTC. It yields the protein CASRGQGQTYEQYF. The complete variable domain, with remaining parts taken from reference TRBV28 and TRBJ2-7, reads DVKVTQSSRYLVKRTGEKVFLECVQDMDHENMFWYRQDPGLGLRLIYFSYDVKMKEKGDIPEGYSVSREKKERFSLILESASTNQTSMYLCASRGQGQTYEQYFGPGTRLTVT.